This is a list of T cell receptor beta chains from one sample in a study of OX40 agonist ivuxolimab in advanced cancers. Here immunoSEQ multiplex PCR was the method, and the copy in TCRdb shows in-frame clones only, minus some. The table includes tens of thousands of clones, approximately 86% detected once. The input for sequencing was CD4+ or CD8+ T cells sorted from blood, taken in a trial of the OX40 agonist ivuxolimab. Every receptor here comes from an adult with an advanced solid tumor such as melanoma, head and neck, liver or kidney cancer. Both conserved end residues are part of each CDR3. D genes are given only for firm matches. Clone size is shown for a subset of rows, as once, few, many or a class of expanded clone.

V	J	D	size	DNA	CDR3
TRBV5-4	TRBJ2-3	TRBD2	-	TGTGCCAGCAGCTTGCCGACTAGCGGCTTCACAGATACGCAGTATTTT	CASSLPTSGFTDTQYF
TRBV28	TRBJ2-1	-	-	TGTGCCAGCAGTTTATGGTCCCAAGGTAGGGTCTACAATGAGCAGTTCTTC	CASSLWSQGRVYNEQFF
TRBV14	TRBJ2-7	-	-	TGTGCCAGCAGCCAGGGGCTACAGGGCGTACCGTACTTC	CASSQGLQGVPYF
TRBV19	TRBJ2-5	-	-	TGTGCCAGTAGTTTCAGGGGAGGAAGGGGAGAGACCCAGTACTTC	CASSFRGGRGETQYF
TRBV19	TRBJ2-2	-	once	TGTGCCAGTAGTTTTGCCGGGGAGCTGTTTTTT	CASSFAGELFF
TRBV2	TRBJ2-3	TRBD1	-	TGTGCCAGCAGTACTATAGGGACAGTCCCAGATACGCAGTATTTT	CASSTIGTVPDTQYF
TRBV15	TRBJ1-6	-	-	TGTGCCACCAGCAGAGGTGAGGGTCCCCTCCACTTT	CATSRGEGPLHF
TRBV2	TRBJ2-1	-	-	TGTGCCAGCAGTGGTGGCTCCCCCAGAGGCTACAATGAGCAGTTCTTC	CASSGGSPRGYNEQFF
TRBV10-3	TRBJ2-7	TRBD1	-	TGTGCCATCAGTGAGGGTCGGACAGGGCCCTACGAGCAGTACTTC	CAISEGRTGPYEQYF
TRBV29-1	TRBJ2-5	TRBD1	few	TGCAGCCACATCGGGACAGGAGAGACCCAGTACTTC	CSHIGTGETQYF
TRBV18	TRBJ2-7	TRBD1	-	TGTGCCAGCTCACCAATGGGACAGGGATCCTCCTACGAGCAGTACTTC	CASSPMGQGSSYEQYF
TRBV14	TRBJ2-5	TRBD2	once	TGTGCCAGCAGCAAGGGGACTACCCTATACCAAGAGACCCAGTACTTC	CASSKGTTLYQETQYF
TRBV7-8	TRBJ2-5	TRBD1	once	TGTGCCAGCAGCTTACTACAGGGGGTATTAGAGACCCAGTACTTC	CASSLLQGVLETQYF
TRBV7-2	TRBJ2-5	TRBD2	-	TGTGCCAGCAGCTTGAGCGGGAGGGTGGCAGAGACCCAGTACTTC	CASSLSGRVAETQYF
TRBV2	TRBJ2-5	-	-	TGTGCCAGCAGTATACAGGGGAGGGAGACCCAGTACTTC	CASSIQGRETQYF
TRBV6-1	TRBJ1-4	-	-	TGTGCCAGCAGTGAAGGTGGGACAACGATAGGTGAAAAACTGTTTTTT	CASSEGGTTIGEKLFF
TRBV5-1	TRBJ2-3	-	-	TGCGCCAGCACCTTGGAGGGGTCCTCCAGTACGGATACGCAGTATTTT	CASTLEGSSSTDTQYF
TRBV7-6	TRBJ2-5	TRBD2	-	TGTGCCAGCAGCTCCTTACTAGCGGGGGGCGGCCAAGAGACCCAGTACTTC	CASSSLLAGGGQETQYF
TRBV7-9	TRBJ2-5	-	-	TGTGCCAGCAGCCCCGGACGGTACCAAGAGACCCAGTACTTC	CASSPGRYQETQYF
TRBV5-1	TRBJ1-5	-	-	TGCGCCAGCAGCTTGTCGGGGGGGAGCAATCAGCCCCAGCATTTT	CASSLSGGSNQPQHF
TRBV19	TRBJ1-6	-	-	TGTGCCAGTAGTATGAAGATCTATAATTCACCCCTCCACTTT	CASSMKIYNSPLHF
TRBV7-6	TRBJ2-2	TRBD2	few	TGTGCCAGCAGCCCGTTAGCGGGAGGGCCTAACACCGGGGAGCTGTTTTTT	CASSPLAGGPNTGELFF
TRBV7-9	TRBJ2-5	-	-	TGTGCCAGCAGCCCGGCCTGGAAGATTCAAGAGACCCAGTACTTC	CASSPAWKIQETQYF
TRBV5-5	TRBJ2-2	-	-	TGTGCCAGCGGATCACACACTGGGGAGCTGTTTTTT	CASGSHTGELFF
TRBV4-2	TRBJ2-7	-	-	TGTGCCAGCAGCCAAGAAGGTCCCCAGGGGCTTATCTACGAGCAGTACTTC	CASSQEGPQGLIYEQYF
TRBV6-6	TRBJ2-7	-	few	TGTGCCAGCAGCAGGGTCAATGCCTACGAGCAGTACTTC	CASSRVNAYEQYF
TRBV7-8	TRBJ1-2	-	few	TGTGCCAGCAGCCTCAGTCCGGATGGCTACACCTTC	CASSLSPDGYTF
TRBV5-5	TRBJ1-5	-	once	TGTGCCAGCAGCTTGGCGGGACCGGAGGCAAATCAGCCCCAGCATTTT	CASSLAGPEANQPQHF
TRBV2	TRBJ1-1	-	few	TGTGCCAGCAGTGAAGTGACAGGGAACACTGAAGCTTTCTTT	CASSEVTGNTEAFF
TRBV18	TRBJ2-7	TRBD2	-	TGTGCCAGCTCACCCCCCGGAGGCGGGAGTTACGAGCAGTACTTC	CASSPPGGGSYEQYF
TRBV5-1	TRBJ2-7	TRBD2	-	TGCGCCAGCAACCCGGCGGGGGGGCGCTCCTACGAGCAGTACTTC	CASNPAGGRSYEQYF
TRBV19	TRBJ2-5	-	-	TGTGCCAGTAGTCTCCCAGGGGCAGGGACAAGGGCCCAGTACTTC	CASSLPGAGTRAQYF
TRBV18	TRBJ2-7	TRBD1	-	TGTGCCAGCTCACAGGGACAGGATTACGAGCAGTACTTC	CASSQGQDYEQYF
TRBV30	TRBJ2-5	-	-	TGTGCCTGGAGGCCCCGGTTTATCGGGGAAGAGACCCAGTACTTC	CAWRPRFIGEETQYF
TRBV7-6	TRBJ1-2	-	-	TGTGCCAGCAGCCTGACAGGCCTAAGCGGCTACACCTTC	CASSLTGLSGYTF
TRBV19	TRBJ2-1	-	-	TGTGCCAGTAGTATACTTCAGGGGAGGAATGAGCAGTTCTTC	CASSILQGRNEQFF
TRBV28	TRBJ2-7	TRBD1	-	TGTGCCAGCAGTTTCCCACAGGGGGCAAGAAACAGCGAGCAGTACTTC	CASSFPQGARNSEQYF
TRBV30	TRBJ2-3	TRBD2	-	TGTGCCTGGAGCGTCGGACTAGCGAATACAGATACGCAGTATTTT	CAWSVGLANTDTQYF
TRBV19	TRBJ2-6	-	-	TGTGCCAGTAGTAGATCAGTGCCGAACTCTGGGGCCAACGTCCTGACTTTC	CASSRSVPNSGANVLTF
TRBV7-2	TRBJ1-3	-	-	TGTGCCAGCAGCACCGGACATGGAAACACCATATATTTT	CASSTGHGNTIYF
TRBV25-1	TRBJ2-5	-	-	TGTGCCAGCAGTGTCCCGGGACTTCAATTGAGGGAGACCCAGTACTTC	CASSVPGLQLRETQYF
TRBV18	TRBJ1-1	TRBD1	-	TGTGCCAGCTCACCACCTAGCAGACAGGGGGCGAGGGCTGAAGCTTTCTTT	CASSPPSRQGARAEAFF
TRBV6-5	TRBJ1-1	TRBD1	-	TGTGCCAGCAGTAGCAGGGGGCCGGGCACTGAAGCTTTCTTT	CASSSRGPGTEAFF
TRBV6-6	TRBJ2-7	TRBD2	once	TGTGCCAGCAGCCTCGGACTAGCGGGAGGCGAGCAGTACTTC	CASSLGLAGGEQYF
TRBV7-2	TRBJ1-4	-	-	TGTGCCAGCAGCTTAGGGGAAACGGCAACTAATGAAAAACTGTTTTTT	CASSLGETATNEKLFF
TRBV6-6	TRBJ2-7	TRBD2	-	TGTGCCACCCTGGGAGGGAGCGAGCAGTACTTC	CATLGGSEQYF
TRBV5-8	TRBJ2-1	TRBD2	-	TGTGCCAGCAGGCTGGGGCTAGCGGGTTACAATGAGCAGTTCTTC	CASRLGLAGYNEQFF
TRBV5-5	TRBJ2-1	TRBD2	once	TGTGCCAGCAGCTTTTCCGGGACTAGCGGGAATGAGCAGTTCTTC	CASSFSGTSGNEQFF
TRBV11-2	TRBJ2-2	TRBD2	-	TGTGCCAGCAGCTTAGACGGGGGGATCACCGGGGAGCTGTTTTTT	CASSLDGGITGELFF
TRBV7-9	TRBJ1-2	TRBD1	-	TGTGCCAGCAGCCTACGGACAGGGGGCAGTGATGGCTACACCTTC	CASSLRTGGSDGYTF
TRBV2	TRBJ1-5	-	-	TGTGCCAGCAGTTCCAGCGATTATCAGCCCCAGCATTTT	CASSSSDYQPQHF